The 8 T cell receptor beta chains below were found in one sample sequenced in a study of cytomegalovirus exposure and HLA in healthy donors. The primer mix had 60 Vbeta and 13 Jbeta primers. Some clones are missing from TCRdb's copy, which holds only in-frame ones; the method was immunoSEQ multiplex PCR. This sample contains 70,000 or so clones. Sequencing was performed on PBMCs. The receptor set was obtained from a female donor in good health and CMV-seropositive.

The V and J genes are TRBV28 and TRBJ2-3; 8 positions match TRBD2. Trimming cost V 2 bases and J 2 bases; bases outside gene matches: 3. The CDR3 has 15 amino acids. Germline loops: CDR1 MDHEN, CDR2 SYDVKM. CDR3 amino acids: CASSLAGGHTDTQYF. CDR3 DNA sequence: TGTGCCAGCAGTTTAGCGGGGGGCCACACAGATACGCAGTATTTT. Filled out from reference TRBV28 and TRBJ2-3, the complete variable domain reads DVKVTQSSRYLVKRTGEKVFLECVQDMDHENMFWYRQDPGLGLRLIYFSYDVKMKEKGDIPEGYSVSREKKERFSLILESASTNQTSMYLCASSLAGGHTDTQYFGPGTRLTVL.

The rearrangement links TRBV7-6 to TRBJ2-3, with 7 bases fitting TRBD1. V lost 0 bases, J lost 6 bases, and 15 bases stayed unmatched. Germline V gene data show CDR1 as SGHVS and CDR2 as FNYEAQ. The length of the CDR3 is 18 residues. The CDR3 sequence is CASSLAVFRDSFGDTQYF. CDR3 in DNA: TGTGCCAGCAGCTTAGCGGTTTTCCGGGACAGCTTTGGGGATACGCAGTATTTT.

V gene TRBV18 combines with J gene TRBJ1-2; D remains ambiguous. Germline lookup yields CDR1 KGHSH and CDR2 LQKENI. Trimming removed 3 bases from V and 0 bases from J, with 11 bases in between. CDR3 length equals 15 residues. CDR3 sequence reads: CASSPEPGTNYGYTF. The CDR3 nucleotides read TGTGCCAGCTCACCCGAGCCGGGGACTAACTATGGCTACACCTTC.

The CDR3 nucleotides read TGTGCAAGTCGCCTCAGGACTAGCGGGAGGCCCACCTACGAGCAGTACTTC. Its translation is CASRLRTSGRPTYEQYF. The V call is TRBV12-2, the J call TRBJ2-7; the D segment call TRBD2 is taken from the table without a DNA check. TRBV12-2 is a pseudogene segment. The CDR3 runs to 17 residues.

CDR3 nucleotides: TGTGCCAGCAGCCCGAGTGGTATCCCCGGAGAGACCCAGTACTTC. Translated: CASSPSGIPGETQYF. The rearrangement links TRBV7-2 to TRBJ2-5; D not resolved. The CDR3 runs to 15 residues. Trimming removed 5 bases from V and 4 bases from J, with 17 bases in between. CDR1 is SGHTA, CDR2 FQGNSA, per germline.

This chain uses TRBV9 with TRBJ2-6, with a possible D match to TRBD2 (5 bases). Germline loops: CDR1 SGDLS, CDR2 YYNGEE. The CDR3 sequence is 16 residues long. The germline V and J ends were trimmed by 2 bases and 4 bases, with 13 bases remaining between them. The CDR3 bases are TGTGCCAGCAGCGTGGCCCGCCCGGGAGGGGCCAACGTCCTGACTTTC. Residues: CASSVARPGGANVLTF.

The chain employs TRBV5-6 and TRBJ1-1; perhaps TRBD1 as D (5 bases). This CDR3 has 13 amino acids. Germline-derived CDR1 and CDR2 are SGHDT and YYEEEE. Trimming pared 5 bases from V and 7 bases from J, leaving 15 bases between. CDR3 in amino acids: CASSSGRQGEAFF. For the CDR3, the DNA is TGTGCCAGCAGTTCGGGGAGGCAGGGTGAAGCTTTCTTT.

The CDR3 DNA is TGTGCCAGCAGCTTATATCAGAATCAGCCCCAGCATTTT. Protein product: CASSLYQNQPQHF. The rearrangement links TRBV11-2 to TRBJ1-5; no firm D call. Germline loops: CDR1 SGHAT, CDR2 FQNNGV. This CDR3 comprises 13 residues. Between the trimmed V and J ends, which lost 2 bases and 4 bases, there was a span of 6 bases.